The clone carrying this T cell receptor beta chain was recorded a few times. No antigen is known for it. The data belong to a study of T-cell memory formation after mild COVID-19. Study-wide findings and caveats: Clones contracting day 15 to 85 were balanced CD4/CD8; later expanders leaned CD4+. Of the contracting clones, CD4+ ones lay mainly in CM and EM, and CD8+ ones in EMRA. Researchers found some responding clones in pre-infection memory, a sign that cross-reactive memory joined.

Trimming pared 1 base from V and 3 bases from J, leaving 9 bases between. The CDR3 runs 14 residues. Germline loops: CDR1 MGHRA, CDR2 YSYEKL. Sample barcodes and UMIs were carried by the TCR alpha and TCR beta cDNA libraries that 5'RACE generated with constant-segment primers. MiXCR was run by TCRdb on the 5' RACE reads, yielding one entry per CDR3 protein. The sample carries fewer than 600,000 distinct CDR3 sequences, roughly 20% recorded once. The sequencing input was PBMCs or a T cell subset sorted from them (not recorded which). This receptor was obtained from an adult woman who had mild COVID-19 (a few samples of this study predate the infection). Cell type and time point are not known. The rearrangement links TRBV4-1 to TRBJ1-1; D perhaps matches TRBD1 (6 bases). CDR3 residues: CASSQAPGDTEAFF. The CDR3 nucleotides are TGCGCCAGCAGCCAAGCCCCAGGGGACACTGAAGCTTTCTTT.